These 27 T cell receptor delta chains were sequenced from one sample in a study of gamma-delta T cells after stem cell transplantation. TCRdb redid the clone calls on the RT-PCR reads with CATT. The top ten clones hold 25% to 35% of a sample with about 1,100 delta-chain clones, around 12% of them seen once. Sequencing was carried out using gamma-delta T cells. Every receptor here comes from a human donor. It is not recorded whose cells these are; they may come from a transplant donor.

The chain uses TRDV2 and TRDJ1, with a weak D call TRDD2 (6 bases). V gave up 3 bases and J gave up 0 bases, with 16 bases separating them. This CDR3 has 16 amino acids. The germline CDR1 and CDR2 sequences are GEAIGNYY and EKD. CDR3: CACDLLQGADTDKLIF. Written as DNA, the CDR3 is TGTGCCTGTGACCTCCTACAAGGGGCTGACACCGATAAACTCATCTTT.

Concerning this clone itself: A read error likely explains this, since a far larger clone differs by one base. The sample carries other DNA sequences with the same CDR3. The rearrangement joins TRDV3 to TRDJ1; D might be TRDD2 (5 bases). The CDR3 contains 18 residues. V lost 2 bases, J lost 2 bases, and 27 bases lay in between. Germline loops: CDR1 TVYSNPD, CDR2 GDNSRS (reference sequence). DNA for the CDR3: TGTGCCTTTCGACCCACCTTTACCTACTTATGGTATACCGATAAACTCATCTTT. This gives the protein CAFRPTFTYLWYTDKLIF.

The CDR3: CALGETVSYVWGIFFTDKLIF. The CDR3 DNA reads TGTGCTCTTGGGGAAACCGTTTCCTACGTCTGGGGGATTTTCTTCACCGATAAACTCATCTTT. The rearrangement uses TRDV1 and TRDJ1, with 9 positions matching TRDD3. CDR3 length equals 21 residues. Losses at the gene ends were 2 bases for V and 1 base for J; bases not matched to a gene: 20. CDR1 and CDR2 (germline): TSWWSYY, QGS.

As for this clone: The TCRdb protein comes from a much larger clone and disagrees with this DNA's translation at residue 11, likely due to a read error; the protein given here is derived from the DNA. The rearrangement joins TRDV2 to TRDJ1; 9 nucleotides align to TRDD3. The germline CDR1 and CDR2 sequences are GEAIGNYY and EKD. V gave up 1 base and J gave up 1 base; unmatched junction bases: 15. This CDR3 is built from 19 residues. This CDR3 reads CACDTLGETTASLTDKLIF. The DNA for the CDR3 is TGTGCCTGTGACACACTGGGGGAAACGACCGCGAGCCTCACCGATAAACTCATCTTT.

This clone was picked up a small number of times. Only one base separates this from a far larger clonotype, so it likely reflects a read error. Other DNA sequences within the sample encode an identical CDR3. This chain joins TRDV2 and TRDJ1; the match to TRDD3 covers 8 bases. Germline loops: CDR1 GEAIGNYY, CDR2 EKD. The CDR3 sequence is 20 residues long. In DNA form, the CDR3 reads TGTGCCTGTGACACAATCCGTACTGGGGGTCCCCTACATGACACCGATAAGCTCATCTTT. Protein sequence: CACDTIRTGGPLHDTDKLIF.

This clone showed up just a few times. A read error likely explains this, since a far larger clone differs by one base. Distinct nucleotide sequences in the sample also encode this CDR3. V usage is TRDV1 and J usage is TRDJ1; 11 nucleotides agree with TRDD3. V shed 0 bases and J 8 bases; nucleotides not matched to a gene: 23. The CDR3 covers 21 residues. Germline V CDR1 and CDR2: TSWWSYY, QGS. The CDR3 coding sequence is TGTGCTCTTGGGGAACTCGCCCTACTGGGCATTGCGCTGGGGGATACAGGCAAACTCATCTTT. Translation: CALGELALLGIALGDTGKLIF.

In its sample, this clone is medium-sized. The V call is TRDV2, the J call TRDJ1; 9 bases match TRDD3. With V trimmed by 2 bases and J by 0 bases, 15 bases remained unmatched. The CDR3 covers 19 residues. Per the germline V gene, CDR1 is GEAIGNYY and CDR2 is EKD. The CDR3 loop is CACDILGDPHTSYTDKLIF. The CDR3 bases are TGTGCCTGTGACATTCTGGGGGATCCCCATACTTCGTACACCGATAAACTCATCTTT.

By its share, this clone is medium-sized. The chain is built from TRAV29/DV5 and TRDJ1; 7 bases map to TRDD3. Germline values: CDR1 NSMFDY, CDR2 ISSIKDK. The CDR3 consists of 14 residues. V lost 4 bases, J lost 0 bases, and 6 bases stayed unmatched. CDR3 DNA: TGTGCAGCAGGCTGGGGGTTGAACACCGATAAACTCATCTTT. Translated, it gives CAAGWGLNTDKLIF.

This clone is medium-sized. The J gene is TRDJ1, the V gene TRDV2; weak D call: TRDD3 (6 bases). The V end lost 3 bases, the J end lost 0 bases, and 28 bases lay between the germline ends. Germline CDR1 reads GEAIGNYY; CDR2 reads EKD. The CDR3 runs 20 residues. CDR3 sequence (DNA): TGTGCCTGTGACCCCCTTACTGGGACAAACAGAGAAATGTACACCGATAAACTCATCTTT. It encodes CACDPLTGTNREMYTDKLIF.

The sample holds a few counts of this clone. This probably arose from a read error, given a far larger clone one base away. This chain uses TRDV2 with TRDJ3, with D maybe TRDD3 (6 bases). The CDR3 totals 17 residues. Germline assignment: CDR1 GEAIGNYY and CDR2 EKD. CDR3 sequence: CACDTIRGDWDTRQVFF. For the CDR3, the DNA is TGTGCCTGTGACACCATCCGGGGAGACTGGGACACCCGACAGGTGTTTTTC.

Notes on this clone: A far larger clone is a single base away, which makes a read error likely. Distinct nucleotide sequences in the sample also encode this CDR3. The V call is TRDV1, the J call TRDJ1, with 11 bases that match TRDD3. Germline CDR1 TSWWSYY, CDR2 QGS. This CDR3 is 21 amino acids long. The CDR3, as DNA: TGTGCTCTTGGGGAACTCGCCCTACTGGGTATTGCGCTGGGGGATACAGGCAAACTCATCTTC. Protein product: CALGELALLGIALGDTGKLIF.

In its sample, this clone was seen a few times. With a far larger clone one base away, a read error is the likely cause. Other DNA sequences from this sample encode an identical CDR3 as well. The chain carries TRDV2 and TRDJ1, with TRDD3 as a possible D gene (5 bases). Germline assignment: CDR1 GEAIGNYY and CDR2 EKD. This CDR3 is 19 amino acids long. The CDR3 DNA is TGTGCCTGTGACAATCTAATTGGCCCGGGTGGGGAGGACACCGATAAGCTCATCTTT. This gives the protein CACDNLIGPGGEDTDKLIF.

This clone is large by share. Other DNA sequences in this sample translate to the same CDR3. The chain links TRDV2 to TRDJ2; 12 bases map to TRDD3. Germline CDR1 is GEAIGNYY and CDR2 is EKD. CDR3 length: 26 residues. The V gene end was trimmed by 2 bases and the J gene end by 0 bases; junction bases not matched to a gene: 30. Here the CDR3 reads CACDKVPSTGGYPVGRTHTLTAQLFF. The CDR3 nucleotides read TGTGCCTGTGACAAGGTACCCTCAACTGGGGGATACCCGGTGGGGAGAACTCACACTTTGACAGCACAACTCTTCTTT.

Comments on this clone: A read error likely explains this, since a far larger clone differs by one base. Other DNA sequences within the sample encode an identical CDR3. The chain recombines TRDV2 with TRDJ3, with 13 positions matching TRDD3. J gave up 0 bases and V 7 bases, and 14 bases lay outside the gene matches. In germline, CDR1 is GEAIGNYY, CDR2 EKD. The CDR3 is 21 residues long. The CDR3 region has the DNA TGTGCCTGCGACTCAGTACTGGGGGATACGCGGAGCTCCTGGGACACCCGACAGATGTTTTTC. Its translation: CACDSVLGDTRSSWDTRQMFF.

This clone has just a few counts. This may come from a read error, since a much larger clone is one base off. V gene TRDV2 combines with J gene TRDJ1; 10 nucleotides align to TRDD3. Germline V gene lookup returns CDR1 GEAIGNYY and CDR2 EKD. This CDR3 contains 17 residues. V lost 5 bases and J lost 0; bases outside the gene matches: 11. CDR3 protein: CACGGVLGDPNTDKLIF. The CDR3 bases are TGTGCCTGTGGCGGGGTACTGGGGGATCCGAACACCGATAAACTCATCTTT.

Sample share makes this clone large (0.1 to 1%). The sample carries other DNA sequences with the same CDR3. This rearrangement joins TRDV3 to TRDJ1; 7 bases line up with TRDD3. J gave up 1 base and V 2 bases, and 13 bases lay outside the gene matches. Germline CDR1 and CDR2: TVYSNPD and GDNSRS (reference sequence). This CDR3 spans 16 amino acids. The CDR3 DNA follows: TGTGCCTTTTACACGGTGGGGGACTGGGTCACCGATAAACTCATCTTT. Amino acid sequence: CAFYTVGDWVTDKLIF.

This clone was recorded a few times. A far larger clone is just one base off, so this is likely a read error. The chain employs TRDV2 and TRDJ1, with 9 bases lining up with TRDD3. The germline gives CDR1 GEAIGNYY, CDR2 EKD. The CDR3 spans 16 residues. This CDR3 is CARDTVSLGENDKLIF. CDR3 coding DNA: TGTGCCCGTGACACCGTATCACTGGGGGAGAACGATAAACTCATCTTT.

Judged by abundance, this clone is medium-sized (0.01 to 0.1%). J is TRDJ1 and V is TRDV2; TRDD3 aligns across 8 bases. CDR3 size: 21 residues. With 0 bases clipped from V and 0 bases from J, the junction kept 20 bases outside the gene matches. Germline CDR1 reads GEAIGNYY; CDR2 reads EKD. The CDR3 sequence: CACDTVARLGVNPEYTDKLIF. The CDR3 DNA sequence: TGTGCCTGTGACACCGTCGCCCGACTGGGGGTTAATCCGGAGTACACCGATAAACTCATCTTT.

V is TRDV1 and J is TRDJ1; TRDD3 matches at 8 bases. V shed 2 bases and J 2 bases; nucleotides not matched to a gene: 16. The CDR3 consists of 19 residues. Germline CDR1 and CDR2: TSWWSYY and QGS. The CDR3 sequence: CALGEKEGYASRRTDKLIF. In DNA, the CDR3 is TGTGCTCTTGGGGAAAAGGAGGGATACGCGAGTCGGAGAACCGATAAACTCATCTTT.

The J gene is TRDJ1, the V gene TRDV1; 7 positions agree with TRDD3. The CDR3 spans 19 residues. Germline V gene sequence: CDR1 TSWWSYY, CDR2 QGS. The J segment lost 0 bases and the V segment lost 2 bases, leaving 15 bases of the junction unmatched. The CDR3 loop is CALGEISELGGRYTDKLIF. The CDR3 coding sequence is TGTGCTCTTGGGGAAATTTCCGAGCTGGGGGGTCGGTACACCGATAAACTCATCTTT.

The chain links TRDV1 to TRDJ1, with 11 nucleotides matching TRDD3. J lost 0 bases, V lost 5 bases, and 32 bases had no gene match. The CDR3 is 25 residues long. Germline V gene lookup returns CDR1 TSWWSYY and CDR2 QGS. The CDR3 region has the DNA TGTGCTCTTGGGACGACTTCCCCCCTTTGGTCTGGGGGATACCAACCGCCCCCGTACACCGATAAACTCATCTTT. Translation: CALGTTSPLWSGGYQPPPYTDKLIF.

As regards this clone: TCRdb's protein for this DNA is that of a much larger clone and differs from the translation at residue 20, likely a read error; the protein shown is the DNA translation. In nucleotides, the CDR3 is TGTGCCTGTGACACCGCGGAAACTACTGGGGGACTATCCCTGTACACCGATAAACTCACCTTT. This codes for CACDTAETTGGLSLYTDKLTF. V and J are TRDV2 and TRDJ1, with 9 positions matching TRDD3. Germline CDR1 is GEAIGNYY and CDR2 is EKD. The CDR3 consists of 21 residues.

With respect to this clone: It differs at one base from a far larger clone, so likely a read error. At the DNA level, this CDR3 is encoded by other sequences in the same sample as well. The V call is TRDV2, the J call TRDJ3, with D possibly TRDD3 on 6 matching bases. The CDR3 is made up of 17 amino acids. V shed 0 bases and J shed 3 bases, with 11 bases lying between them. In germline, CDR1 is GEAIGNYY, CDR2 EKD. The CDR3 reads CACDTIRGDWDTRQMFF. CDR3 sequence (DNA): TGTGCCTGTGACACCATCCGGGGGGACTGGGACACCCGACAGATGTTTTTC.

The chain couples TRDV1 to TRDJ1; tentatively, D is TRDD2 (6 bases). Germline CDR1 reads TSWWSYY; CDR2 reads QGS. Trimming pared 0 bases from V and 0 bases from J, leaving 23 bases between. There are 20 residues in the CDR3. The DNA for the CDR3 is TGTGCTCTTGGGGAACTGGCGAGCTTCCTTGGGGACAACTACACCGATAAACTCATCTTT. The encoded protein is CALGELASFLGDNYTDKLIF.

A word on this clone: The likely explanation is a read error, given a far larger clone one base away. The same CDR3 also results from other DNA sequences found in this sample. This chain connects TRDV1 to TRDJ1; 9 bases are a match to TRDD3. Germline V CDR1 and CDR2: TSWWSYY, QGS. This CDR3 comprises 26 residues. CDR3 sequence reads: CALGEPRRLPYVWSTWGILYTDKLIF. The CDR3 coding sequence is TGTGCTCTTGGGGAACCCCGCCGGCTTCCCTACGTTTGGAGTACCTGGGGGATTCTGTACACTGATAAACTCATCTTT.

The V call is TRDV1, the J call TRDJ1; 7 bases match TRDD3. This CDR3 has 18 amino acids. V gave up 5 bases and J gave up 3 bases; unmatched junction bases: 18. Per the germline V gene, CDR1 is TSWWSYY and CDR2 is QGS. CDR3 sequence reads: CALGSRLNIGGSPDKLIF. The CDR3 DNA follows: TGTGCTCTTGGGTCTCGTCTGAACATAGGGGGATCCCCCGATAAACTCATCTTT.

About this clone itself: TCRdb has a much larger clone's protein, which differs at residue 8 from the translation of this DNA, likely because of a read error; what is shown is the protein translated from the DNA. The rearrangement joins TRDV1 to TRDJ1, with 10 bases lining up with TRDD3. The V gene's germline CDR1 is TSWWSYY and CDR2 QGS. This CDR3 contains 21 residues. V trimming: 5 bases; J trimming: 0 bases; junction bases outside the gene matches: 21. CDR3 DNA sequence: TGTGCTCTTGGGCCCCCTTTGACCCAAATTGGTACTGGGGGATACACCGATAAACTCATCTTT. This gives the protein CALGPPLTQIGTGGYTDKLIF.